These T cell receptor beta chains were read from a single sample in a study of blood T cell repertoires in COVID-19. Assay: immunoSEQ multiplex PCR; the TCRdb copy retains only in-frame clones and omits some. This sample yields 200,000 to 300,000 clones, of which around four fifths are seen a single time; less than 5% belongs to the top ten. The specimen was peripheral blood. Receptors were obtained from a man aged 60-69 years with acute or convalescent COVID-19. Each CDR3 is given with its conserved first and last residue. The order of the fields is V gene, D gene, J gene, clone size, CDR3 DNA, CDR3 protein. D genes are given only for firm matches. Size tells how often a clone was seen (once, few, many) or the class of an expanded clone, and some rows leave it out.

TRBV7-3	TRBD1	TRBJ1-2	-	TGTGCCAGCAGTCGACAGGGTGAGGGCTACACCTTC	CASSRQGEGYTF
TRBV5-1	TRBD2	TRBJ2-7	-	TGCGCCAGCAGCTCGGGGACTAGCGGGGGCTCCTACGAGCAGTACTTC	CASSSGTSGGSYEQYF
TRBV3-1/TRBV3-2	TRBD1	TRBJ1-1	-	TGTGCCAGCAGCCAAACTAAGACAGGGTCTGCTGAAGCTTTCTTT	CASSQTKTGSAEAFF
TRBV25-1	-	TRBJ1-6	-	TGTGCCAGCAGGGGGAGTAGCTCCTATAATTCACCCCTCCACTTT	CASRGSSSYNSPLHF
TRBV12-1	-	TRBJ2-5	-	TGTGCCAGCAGTCTACGGGGGGTCCACCAAGAGACCCAGTACTTC	CASSLRGVHQETQYF
TRBV11-3	TRBD1	TRBJ1-1	-	TGTGCCAGCAGCTTCGGACAGGGGAACACTGAAGCTTTCTTT	CASSFGQGNTEAFF
TRBV28	TRBD1	TRBJ2-7	-	TGTGCCAGCAGACCTACCCCCGGGACAGGGGTCCACGAGCAGTACTTC	CASRPTPGTGVHEQYF
TRBV5-1	-	TRBJ1-2	-	TGCGCCAGCAGCCCCGGGGGCGGGGGAGGCTATGGCTACACCTTC	CASSPGGGGGYGYTF
TRBV4-2	-	TRBJ1-3	few	TGTGCCAGCAGAAACGAGGCTAGCTCTGGAAACACCATATATTTT	CASRNEASSGNTIYF
TRBV6-5	-	TRBJ1-2	-	TGTGCCAGCAGTTACTCGATGTCAGGGAACGGCTACACCTTC	CASSYSMSGNGYTF
TRBV21-1	-	TRBJ2-7	-	TGTGCCAGCATCACTAAACACCGGGACAGTCAATACGAGCAGTACTTC	CASITKHRDSQYEQYF
TRBV13	TRBD2	TRBJ2-5	few	TGTGCCAGCAGCTTAATGAGGACTAGCGGGAAACAAGAGACCCAGTACTTC	CASSLMRTSGKQETQYF
TRBV6-5	TRBD1	TRBJ1-1	-	TGTGCCAGCAACGGGGACAGGGGCTTCACTGAAGCTTTCTTT	CASNGDRGFTEAFF
TRBV14	-	TRBJ1-1	-	TGTGCCAGCAGCCAGCTATTTATGAACACTGAAGCTTTCTTT	CASSQLFMNTEAFF
TRBV20-1	-	TRBJ2-5	-	TGCAGTGCTGCGGGGGAGACCCAGTACTTC	CSAAGETQYF
TRBV4-1	-	TRBJ2-5	-	TGCGCCAGCAGCCAAGGATTGCGGCAGCCACTCCGCCAAGAGACCCAGTACTTC	CASSQGLRQPLRQETQYF
TRBV7-9	TRBD1	TRBJ2-7	-	TGTGCCAGCAGCTTACCCGGCAGGGGGCTCTACGAGCAGTACTTC	CASSLPGRGLYEQYF
TRBV6-5	-	TRBJ2-1	-	TGTGCCAGCACCCCAGAATTCAATGAGCAGTTCTTC	CASTPEFNEQFF
TRBV2	-	TRBJ1-4	-	TGTGCCAGCAGGGAGGAATATGAAAAACTGTTTTTT	CASREEYEKLFF
TRBV28	TRBD1	TRBJ2-1	-	TGTGCCACCTTCAGGGGTTCGGCGGCAGGGGGATACAATGAGCAGTTCTTC	CATFRGSAAGGYNEQFF
TRBV12-3/TRBV12-4	-	TRBJ2-1	-	TGTGCCAGCAGCCAGGACAACTATGAGCAGTTCTTC	CASSQDNYEQFF
TRBV5-6	TRBD2	TRBJ2-3	once	TGTGCCAGCAGCTTTAGCGGGGGGGCCAGGTTTGATACGCAGTATTTT	CASSFSGGARFDTQYF
TRBV12-2	-	TRBJ1-4	-	TGTGCAAGTCGCTTAGGCCTACAACGGCGGGTTGAAAAACTGTTTTTT	CASRLGLQRRVEKLFF
TRBV19	TRBD1	TRBJ2-3	-	TGTGCCAGTAGTATATGGGACAGCCGCACAGATACGCAGTATTTT	CASSIWDSRTDTQYF
TRBV6-1	-	TRBJ2-1	-	TGTGCCAGCAGTGAAGGGACAAACTACAATGAGCAGTTCTTC	CASSEGTNYNEQFF
TRBV5-1	-	TRBJ2-2	-	TGCGCCAGCAGCTCGGGCCTCTGGGACAAAAACACCGGGGAGCTGTTTTTT	CASSSGLWDKNTGELFF
TRBV5-1	-	TRBJ2-1	few	TGCGCCAGCAGCCTTGGGCAGGTTTCCTACAATGAGCAGTTCTTC	CASSLGQVSYNEQFF
TRBV3-1/TRBV3-2	-	TRBJ2-1	-	TGTGCCAGCAGCCAAGGTACAGAAGACTCCTACAATGAGCAGTTCTTC	CASSQGTEDSYNEQFF
TRBV5-8	TRBD2	TRBJ2-3	-	TGTGCCAGCAGCTTGGGACTAGCGGAAGATACGCAGTATTTT	CASSLGLAEDTQYF
TRBV14	TRBD1	TRBJ1-6	-	TGTGCCAGCAGCCTCAACAGGGGCGCCTGGGATTTTAATTCACCCCTCCACTTT	CASSLNRGAWDFNSPLHF
TRBV2	-	TRBJ2-7	-	TGTGCCAGCAGACCTGGGGCTGGCCAAAGTGGGTACTTC	CASRPGAGQSGYF
TRBV6-2/TRBV6-3	TRBD2	TRBJ2-5	once	TGTGCCAGCAGTCCCCATCGGACTAGCGGGGGGGCTAGAGAGACCCAGTACTTC	CASSPHRTSGGARETQYF